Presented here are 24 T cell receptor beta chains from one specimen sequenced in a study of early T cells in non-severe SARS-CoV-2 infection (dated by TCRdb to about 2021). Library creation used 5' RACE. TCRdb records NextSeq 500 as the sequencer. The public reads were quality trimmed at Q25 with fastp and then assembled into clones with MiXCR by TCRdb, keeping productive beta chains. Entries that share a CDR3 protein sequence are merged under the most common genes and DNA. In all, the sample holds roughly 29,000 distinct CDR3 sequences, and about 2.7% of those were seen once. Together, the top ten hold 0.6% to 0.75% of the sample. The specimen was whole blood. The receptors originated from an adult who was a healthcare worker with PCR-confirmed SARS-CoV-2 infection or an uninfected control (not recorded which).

CDR3 sequence (DNA): TGCAGCGTTCCGACAGGGGGTACCGGGGAGCTGTTTTTT. Translated: CSVPTGGTGELFF. The J gene is TRBJ2-2, the V gene TRBV29-1; 9 positions match TRBD1. The CDR3 covers 13 residues. After removal of 5 bases from V and 5 bases from J, the junction contained 3 bases not matched to a gene. The germline gives CDR1 SQVTM, CDR2 ANQGSEA.

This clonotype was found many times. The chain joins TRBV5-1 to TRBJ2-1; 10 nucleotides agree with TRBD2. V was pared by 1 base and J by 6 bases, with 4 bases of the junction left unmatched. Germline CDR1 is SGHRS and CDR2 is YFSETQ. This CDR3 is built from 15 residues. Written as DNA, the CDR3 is TGCGCCAGCAGCTTGAAGGCTAGCGGGGGCAATGAGCAGTTCTTC. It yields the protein CASSLKASGGNEQFF.

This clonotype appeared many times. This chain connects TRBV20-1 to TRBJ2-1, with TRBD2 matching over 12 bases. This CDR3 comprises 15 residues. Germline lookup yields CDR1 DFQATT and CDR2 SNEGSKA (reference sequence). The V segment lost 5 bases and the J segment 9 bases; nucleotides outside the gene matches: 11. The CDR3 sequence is CSADKLAGGLGEQFF. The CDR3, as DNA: TGCAGTGCTGATAAACTAGCGGGGGGCCTAGGTGAGCAGTTCTTC.

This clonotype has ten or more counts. The CDR3 coding sequence is TGTGCCAGCAGTGTCAGACAGATGAACACTGAAGCTTTCTTT. This translates into CASSVRQMNTEAFF. V usage is TRBV2 and J usage is TRBJ1-1; the D gene is possibly TRBD1 (5 bases). Trimming shortened V by 4 bases and J by 0 bases, and 9 bases separated the two germline ends. This CDR3 has 14 amino acids. Germline V gives CDR1 SNHLY, CDR2 FYNNEI.

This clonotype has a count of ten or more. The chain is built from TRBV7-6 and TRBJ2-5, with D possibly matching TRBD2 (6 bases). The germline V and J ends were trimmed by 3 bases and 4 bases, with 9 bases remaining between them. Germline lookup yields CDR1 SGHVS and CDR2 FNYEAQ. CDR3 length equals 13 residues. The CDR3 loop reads CASSFGSGETQYF. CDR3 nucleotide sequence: TGTGCCAGCAGCTTTGGTAGCGGAGAGACCCAGTACTTC.

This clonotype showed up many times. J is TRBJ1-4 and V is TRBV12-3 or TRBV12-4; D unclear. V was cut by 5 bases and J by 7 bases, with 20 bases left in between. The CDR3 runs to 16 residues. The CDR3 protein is CASSLKKSPRGEKLFF. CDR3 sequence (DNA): TGTGCCAGCAGTCTAAAAAAGTCACCACGGGGTGAAAAACTGTTTTTT.

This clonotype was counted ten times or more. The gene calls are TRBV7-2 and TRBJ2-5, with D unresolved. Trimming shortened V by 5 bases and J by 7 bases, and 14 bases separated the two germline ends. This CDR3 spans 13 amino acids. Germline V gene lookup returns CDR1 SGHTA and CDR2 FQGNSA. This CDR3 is CASSTRPRSTQYF. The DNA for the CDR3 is TGTGCCAGCAGCACACGACCAAGATCGACCCAGTACTTC.

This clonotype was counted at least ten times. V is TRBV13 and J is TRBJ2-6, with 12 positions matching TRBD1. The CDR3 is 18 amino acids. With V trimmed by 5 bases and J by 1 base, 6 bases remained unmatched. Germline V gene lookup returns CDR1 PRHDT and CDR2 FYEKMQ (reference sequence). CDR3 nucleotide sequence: TGTGCCAGCAGCGCCCGGGGACAGGGGGCTTCTGGGGCCAACGTCCTGACTTTC. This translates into CASSARGQGASGANVLTF.

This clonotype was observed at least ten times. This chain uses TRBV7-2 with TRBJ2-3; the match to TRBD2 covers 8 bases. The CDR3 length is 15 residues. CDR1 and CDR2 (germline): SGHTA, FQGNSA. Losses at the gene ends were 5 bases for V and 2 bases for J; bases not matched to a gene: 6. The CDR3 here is CASSPRTSFTDTQYF. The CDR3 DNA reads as TGTGCCAGCAGCCCGAGGACTAGCTTCACAGATACGCAGTATTTT. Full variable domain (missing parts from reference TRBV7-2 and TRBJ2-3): GAGVSQSPSNKVTEKGKDVELRCDPISGHTALYWYRQSLGQGLEFLIYFQGNSAPDKSGLPSDRFSAERTGGSVSTLTIQRTQQEDSAVYLCASSPRTSFTDTQYFGPGTRLTVL.

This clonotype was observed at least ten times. The CDR3 sequence is CSVAGTSGESFADTQYF. DNA of the CDR3: TGCAGCGTCGCCGGGACTAGCGGGGAATCATTCGCAGATACGCAGTATTTT. This chain links TRBV29-1 with TRBJ2-3; 13 positions agree with TRBD2. Per the germline V gene, CDR1 is SQVTM and CDR2 is ANQGSEA. Germline trimming cut 6 bases from V and 4 bases from J; bases unmatched to any gene: 13. This CDR3 has 17 amino acids.

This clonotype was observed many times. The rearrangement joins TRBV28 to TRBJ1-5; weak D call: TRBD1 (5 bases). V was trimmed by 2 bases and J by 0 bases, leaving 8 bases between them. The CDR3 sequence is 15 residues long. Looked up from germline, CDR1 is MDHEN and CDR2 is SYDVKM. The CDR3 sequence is CASSLAGISNQPQHF. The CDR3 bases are TGTGCCAGCAGTTTAGCAGGGATTAGCAATCAGCCCCAGCATTTT.

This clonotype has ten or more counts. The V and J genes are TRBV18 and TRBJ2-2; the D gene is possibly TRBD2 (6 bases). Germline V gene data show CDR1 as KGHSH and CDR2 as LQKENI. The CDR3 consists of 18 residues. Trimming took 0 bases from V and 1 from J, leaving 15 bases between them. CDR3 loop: CASSPPLGGDQNTGELFF. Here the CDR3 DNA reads TGTGCCAGCTCACCACCCCTCGGGGGTGACCAGAACACCGGGGAGCTGTTTTTT. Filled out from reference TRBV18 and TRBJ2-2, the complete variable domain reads NAGVMQNPRHLVRRRGQEARLRCSPMKGHSHVYWYRQLPEEGLKFMVYLQKENIIDESGMPKERFSAEFPKEGPSILRIQQVVRGDSAAYFCASSPPLGGDQNTGELFFGEGSRLTVL.

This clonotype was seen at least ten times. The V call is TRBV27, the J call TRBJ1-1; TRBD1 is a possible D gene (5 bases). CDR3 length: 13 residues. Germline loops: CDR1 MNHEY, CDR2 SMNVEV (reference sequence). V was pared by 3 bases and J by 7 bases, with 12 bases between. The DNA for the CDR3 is TGTGCCAGCAGTTTTGACCGGACAATTGAAGCTTTCTTT. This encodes CASSFDRTIEAFF.

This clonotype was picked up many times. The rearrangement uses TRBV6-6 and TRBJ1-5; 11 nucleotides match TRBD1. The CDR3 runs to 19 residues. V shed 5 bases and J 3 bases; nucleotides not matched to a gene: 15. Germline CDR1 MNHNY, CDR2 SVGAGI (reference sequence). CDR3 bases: TGTGCCAGCAGTCGGGCCGGACAGGGGGCGACCCAATCCAATCAGCCCCAGCATTTT. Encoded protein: CASSRAGQGATQSNQPQHF.

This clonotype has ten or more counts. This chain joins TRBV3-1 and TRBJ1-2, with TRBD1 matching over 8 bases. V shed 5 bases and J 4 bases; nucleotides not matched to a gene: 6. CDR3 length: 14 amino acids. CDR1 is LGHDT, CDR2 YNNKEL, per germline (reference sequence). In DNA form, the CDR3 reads TGTGCCAGCAGCAGCGCAGGGGGCTCCTATGGCTACACCTTC. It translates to CASSSAGGSYGYTF.

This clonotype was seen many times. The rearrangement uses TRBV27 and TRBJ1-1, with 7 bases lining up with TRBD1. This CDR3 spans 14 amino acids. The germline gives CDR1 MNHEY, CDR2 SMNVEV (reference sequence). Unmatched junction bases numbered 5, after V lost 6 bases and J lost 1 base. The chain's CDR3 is CASSRGAPNTEAFF. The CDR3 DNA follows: TGTGCCAGCAGCAGGGGGGCGCCGAACACTGAAGCTTTCTTT.

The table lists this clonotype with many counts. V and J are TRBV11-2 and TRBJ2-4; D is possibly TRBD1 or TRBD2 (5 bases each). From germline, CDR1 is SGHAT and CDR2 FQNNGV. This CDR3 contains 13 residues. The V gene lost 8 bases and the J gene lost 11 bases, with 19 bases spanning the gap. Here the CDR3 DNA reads TGTGCCAGCGGCGGGTCAGGGACCCGTCTTCAGTACTTC. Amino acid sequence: CASGGSGTRLQYF.

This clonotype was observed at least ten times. DNA of the CDR3: TGTGCCAGCTCACCTTCCGGGACAGGGGGACACGAGCAGTACGTC. Translated: CASSPSGTGGHEQYV. The gene calls are TRBV18 and TRBJ2-7, with 11 bases matching TRBD1. CDR1 KGHSH and CDR2 LQKENI come from the germline V gene. CDR3 length equals 15 residues. Trimming took 3 bases from V and 5 from J; bases not matched to a gene: 6.

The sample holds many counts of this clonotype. CDR3 in DNA: TGTGCCAGCAGCCACGCCCGGGACCGCTTGTCGGATACGCAGTATTTT. It encodes CASSHARDRLSDTQYF. V and J are TRBV7-9 and TRBJ2-3; D possibly uses TRBD1 or TRBD2 (5 bases each). The CDR3 sequence is 16 residues long. CDR1 is SEHNR, CDR2 FQNEAQ, per germline (reference sequence). V lost 5 bases and J lost 6, with 21 bases in between.

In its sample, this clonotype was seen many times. The CDR3 sequence: CASPGTGVGYGYTF. CDR3 DNA: TGTGCCAGCCCCGGGACAGGGGTCGGCTATGGCTACACCTTC. The chain carries TRBV30 and TRBJ1-2; 10 nucleotides line up with TRBD1. In germline, CDR1 is GTSNPN, CDR2 SVGIG (reference sequence). Unmatched junction bases numbered 10, after V lost 8 bases and J lost 4 bases. The CDR3 extends over 14 amino acids.

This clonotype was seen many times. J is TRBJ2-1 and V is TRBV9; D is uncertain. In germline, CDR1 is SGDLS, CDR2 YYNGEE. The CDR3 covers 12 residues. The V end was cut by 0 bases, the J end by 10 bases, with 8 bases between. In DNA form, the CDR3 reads TGTGCCAGCAGCGTAGATTTCAGGGAGCAGTTCTTC. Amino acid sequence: CASSVDFREQFF.

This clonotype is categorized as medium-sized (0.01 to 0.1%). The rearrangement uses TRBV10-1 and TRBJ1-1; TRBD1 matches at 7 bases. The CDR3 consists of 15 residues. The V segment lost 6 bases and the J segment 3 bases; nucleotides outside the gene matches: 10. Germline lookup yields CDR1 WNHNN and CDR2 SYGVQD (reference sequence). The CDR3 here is CASRGRQGLDTEAFF. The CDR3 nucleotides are TGCGCCAGCAGGGGCCGACAGGGTTTGGACACTGAAGCTTTCTTT.

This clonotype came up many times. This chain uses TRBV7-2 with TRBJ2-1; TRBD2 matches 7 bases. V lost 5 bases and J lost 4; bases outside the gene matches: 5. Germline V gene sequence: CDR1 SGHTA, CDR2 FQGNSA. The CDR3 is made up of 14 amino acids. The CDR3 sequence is CASSPRTRYNEQFF. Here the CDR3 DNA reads TGTGCCAGCAGCCCCCGGACTAGGTACAATGAGCAGTTCTTC.

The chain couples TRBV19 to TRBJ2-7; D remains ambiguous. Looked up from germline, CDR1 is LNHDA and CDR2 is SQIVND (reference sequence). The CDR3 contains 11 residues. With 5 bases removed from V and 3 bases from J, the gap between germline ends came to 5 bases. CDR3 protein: CASSDGYEQYV. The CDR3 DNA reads TGTGCCAGTAGTGACGGCTACGAGCAGTACGTC.